The 10 T cell receptor beta chains reported below all come from one sample, sequenced in a study of T cell responses to AZD1222 COVID-19 vaccine. The table came from immunoSEQ multiplex PCR; TCRdb's copy has only in-frame clones and leaves some out. This sample has tens of thousands of clones; around three quarters occur once, and the top ten carry 40% to 55%. Sequenced here: peripheral blood, sampled 28 days after the second AZD1222 dose. The receptors come from an adult who received the AZD1222 COVID-19 vaccine.

This rearrangement joins TRBV6-5 to TRBJ1-6, with 8 nucleotides matching TRBD1. The length of the CDR3 is 15 residues. CDR1 is MNHEY and CDR2 is SVGAGI in the germline V gene. V shed 3 bases, J shed 10 bases, and the junction held 8 bases outside the gene matches. The CDR3 sequence is CASSYARGPESPLHF. The CDR3 nucleotides read TGTGCCAGCAGTTATGCCAGGGGGCCGGAATCACCCCTCCACTTT.

V is TRBV7-2 and J is TRBJ2-3, with D unclear. CDR1 and CDR2 from the germline V gene are SGHTA and FQGNSA. The CDR3 contains 13 residues. The V gene lost 3 bases and the J gene lost 4 bases, with 8 bases spanning the gap. As DNA, the CDR3 is TGTGCCAGCAGCTTTTCCACGCCAGATACGCAGTATTTT. Protein product: CASSFSTPDTQYF.

Within the sample, this clone is medium-sized. V usage is TRBV27 and J usage is TRBJ1-1; 8 positions agree with TRBD1. This CDR3 has 14 residues. With V trimmed by 3 bases and J by 3 bases, 3 bases remained unmatched. Germline CDR1 and CDR2: MNHEY and SMNVEV (reference sequence). This CDR3 reads CASSFVQGDTEAFF. CDR3 sequence (DNA): TGTGCCAGCAGTTTCGTACAGGGGGACACTGAAGCTTTCTTT.

The chain uses TRBV28 and TRBJ1-1; D is unclear. This CDR3 spans 16 amino acids. V gave up 3 bases and J gave up 0 bases, with 14 bases separating them. Germline V gene data show CDR1 as MDHEN and CDR2 as SYDVKM. Here the CDR3 reads CASSFRWPSMNTEAFF. CDR3 coding DNA: TGTGCCAGCAGTTTTCGATGGCCCTCCATGAACACTGAAGCTTTCTTT.

The gene calls are TRBV19 and TRBJ1-1; D not certain. There are 14 residues in the CDR3. CDR1 and CDR2 (germline): LNHDA, SQIVND (reference sequence). Trimming stripped 7 bases from V and 1 base from J, with 13 bases between. Here the CDR3 reads CASTSWAGNTEAFF. CDR3 bases: TGTGCCAGTACCTCCTGGGCAGGGAACACTGAAGCTTTCTTT. Complete variable domain (other parts from reference TRBV19 and TRBJ1-1): DGGITQSPKYLFRKEGQNVTLSCEQNLNHDAMYWYRQDPGQGLRLIYYSQIVNDFQKGDIAEGYSVSREKKESFPLTVTSAQKNPTAFYLCASTSWAGNTEAFFGQGTRLTVV.

The chain employs TRBV6-5 and TRBJ2-2; either TRBD1 or TRBD2 may fit D (5 bases each). Germline V CDR1 and CDR2: MNHEY, SVGAGI. The CDR3 covers 14 residues. V lost 8 bases and J 4 bases, leaving 14 bases between the germline ends. The CDR3 bases are TGTGCCAGCGTCGGCCATGGGGGCACCGGGGAGCTGTTTTTT. Amino acids: CASVGHGGTGELFF.

The chain employs TRBV12-3 or TRBV12-4 and TRBJ2-3; 7 nucleotides match TRBD2. The V and J ends lost 7 bases and 9 bases, in that order; junction bases with no gene match: 10. CDR3 length: 13 amino acids. The CDR3 DNA reads TGTGCCAGCACCAGCGGGAACCTGCCCACGCAGTATTTT. Translating gives CASTSGNLPTQYF.

V usage is TRBV20-1 and J usage is TRBJ2-7; weak D call: TRBD1 (6 bases). V lost 3 bases, J lost 4 bases, and 10 bases lay in between. The germline V gene has CDR1 DFQATT and CDR2 SNEGSKA (reference sequence). The CDR3 contains 12 residues. The CDR3 spells CSASDRRYEQYF. The CDR3 DNA sequence: TGCAGTGCTAGTGACAGGCGGTACGAGCAGTACTTC.

The chain joins TRBV5-4 to TRBJ2-7, with 10 bases that match TRBD1. Germline CDR1 SGHNT, CDR2 YYREEE (reference sequence). CDR3 size: 16 residues. V was pared by 2 bases and J by 5 bases, with 10 bases of the junction left unmatched. The CDR3 loop is CASSFIRDRGTNEQYF. Here the CDR3 DNA reads TGTGCCAGCAGCTTTATTCGGGACAGGGGTACGAACGAGCAGTACTTC.

This clone was seen a handful of times. This sequence joins TRBV6-5 and TRBJ1-4, with a tentative D call TRBD1 (5 bases). Germline-derived CDR1 and CDR2 are MNHEY and SVGAGI. This CDR3 is 14 amino acids long. V was cut by 5 bases and J by 7 bases, with 14 bases left in between. DNA for the CDR3: TGTGCCAGCAGTATGGGACTGCCGATTGAAAAACTGTTTTTT. Its protein is CASSMGLPIEKLFF.